The rows below give T cell receptor beta chains drawn from one sample of a study of T-cell memory formation after mild COVID-19. TCRdb reanalysed the 5' RACE reads using MiXCR and keeps one entry per CDR3 protein. The sample lists a few hundred thousand distinct CDR3 sequences, nearly 25% occurring once. Sequencing input: PBMCs or a T cell subset sorted from them (not recorded which). These TCRs come from an adult woman who had mild COVID-19 (a few samples of this study predate the infection). Cell type and time point are not known. CDR3s leave out the opening cysteine and the closing phenylalanine or tryptophan. Clone size is shown for a subset of rows, as once, few, many or a class of expanded clone.

-	TRBV7-9	13	ASSPGTAPSYEQY
few	TRBV5-1	15	ASSSRWTSGDTGELF
few	TRBV28	10	ASSPGPGSPL
-	TRBV12-3/TRBV12-4	16	ASRGLAGGRGSYNEQF
-	TRBV6-5	15	ASSKGLAGAPYNEQF
-	TRBV7-6	12	ASRHRGGDNEQF
once	TRBV20-1	16	SAHTGTSGRMSYNEQF
-	TRBV11-3	16	ASSLVGVRDLAYNEQF
-	TRBV24-1	11	ATSDYPVDTQY
few	TRBV12-3/TRBV12-4	13	ASNPGQNLYNEQF
-	TRBV20-1	12	SARSPRLGDEQF
-	TRBV15	13	ATSGTSGTQETQY
many	TRBV14	11	ASSQGDRDIKF
-	TRBV30	12	AWSVGTGNTEAF
few	TRBV20-1	15	SASPLGLGHPGTEAF
few	TRBV5-1	18	ASSVPTGTSGSSSYNEQF
few	TRBV25-1	13	ASSGRLAGVETQY
many	TRBV7-9	9	ASSLDYEQY
few	TRBV6-1	15	ASTPAGGGSGANVLT
-	TRBV3-1	13	ASSQDGLALDEQF
-	TRBV12-3/TRBV12-4	13	ASSPSGYEGDEQF
-	TRBV14	15	ASSQVLAGQHYNEQF
many	TRBV7-6	12	ASSLATSDNEQF
-	TRBV29-1	12	SVEGGRATDTQY
-	TRBV19	12	ASSASGQGYEQY
few	TRBV9	14	ASSVHAGPGNGELF
once	TRBV7-9	12	ASSFRGRGNEQF
many	TRBV24-1	13	ATSDYRQYQETQY
-	TRBV20-1	13	SASGDRVSSYEQY
-	TRBV9	13	ASSVESGTSEKLF
many	TRBV6-1	10	ASSGQYNEQF
many	TRBV15	14	ATSRDSGFSYNEQF
few	TRBV20-1	12	SARDRQGATEAF
few	TRBV5-1	15	ASSSRDRGTNTGELF
-	TRBV6-2/TRBV6-3	13	ASSNRQGLTDTQY
few	TRBV5-1	12	ASSFGTGSDEQY
-	TRBV4-2	14	ASGLLTGSNTGELF
few	TRBV19	15	ASSILGGGIDNQPQH
many	TRBV5-1	16	ASSSTGLAAHSPDTQY
few	TRBV7-3	12	ASSSPGENTEAF